This T cell receptor (beta chain) appears in the sequencing data of a study of early T cells in non-severe SARS-CoV-2 infection. As for the study in general: The chains were unpaired, and the sequenced material was bulk RNA from unsorted whole blood.

TCRdb itself ran the 5' RACE reads through MiXCR, one entry per CDR3 protein. The data hold 35,000 to 40,000 distinct CDR3 sequences, with around 5% observed a single time. The ends lost 4 bases at V and 2 bases at J; junction bases unmatched: 11. CDR3 size: 16 residues. CDR1 is SGDLS, CDR2 YYNGEE, per germline. The gene calls are TRBV9 and TRBJ2-7; 8 bases are shared with TRBD2. The sequencing input was whole blood. The clonotype originates from an adult who was a healthcare worker with PCR-confirmed SARS-CoV-2 infection or an uninfected control (not recorded which). The CDR3, as DNA: TGTGCCAGCAGCCCTCAAGAGGCGGGAGGCACCTACGAGCAGTACTTC. Its protein is CASSPQEAGGTYEQYF.